This T cell receptor beta chain was captured in a study of identical twins. Study-level results: Findings depended on cross-sectional statistics rather than tracking the same donors.

Worth noting for this clonotype: The antigen remains unidentified.

TCRdb recomputed calls from the 5' RACE reads with MiXCR, one row per CDR3 protein. The data hold under 1 million distinct CDR3 sequences, with approximately 13% observed a single time. Germline V CDR1 and CDR2: SGHTS, YDEGEE. V was clipped by 3 bases and J by 7 bases; unmatched bases: 11. The CDR3 is made up of 16 amino acids. Separately, the same data were catalogued under a study of yellow fever vaccine responses in identical twins. That work contributes: It has been reported that, in twins, the vaccine T cell response seemed partly convergent and partly personalized.

Sequences were obtained from PBMCs. The chain recombines TRBV5-8 with TRBJ2-7; 12 positions agree with TRBD1. The sequence was obtained from a woman in her late teens or twenties in good health. CDR3 coding DNA: TGTGCCAGCAGCTCGATACCCGGGACAGGGGGCTTTGAGCAGTACTTC. This sequence encodes CASSSIPGTGGFEQYF.